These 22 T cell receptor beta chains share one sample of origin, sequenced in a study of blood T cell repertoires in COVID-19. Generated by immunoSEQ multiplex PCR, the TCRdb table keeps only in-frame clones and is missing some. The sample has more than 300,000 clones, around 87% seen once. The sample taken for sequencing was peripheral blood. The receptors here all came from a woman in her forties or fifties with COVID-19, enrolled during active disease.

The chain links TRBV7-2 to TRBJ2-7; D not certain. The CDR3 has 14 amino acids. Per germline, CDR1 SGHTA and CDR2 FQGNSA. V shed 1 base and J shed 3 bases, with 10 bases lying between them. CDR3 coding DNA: TGTGCCAGCAGCTTAGTGGTCACAAACTACGAGCAGTACTTC. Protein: CASSLVVTNYEQYF.

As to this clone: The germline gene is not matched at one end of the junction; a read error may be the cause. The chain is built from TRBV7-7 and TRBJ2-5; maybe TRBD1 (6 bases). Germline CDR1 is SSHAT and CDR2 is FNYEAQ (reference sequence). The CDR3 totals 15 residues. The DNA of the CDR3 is TGTGCTAGCAGTAAAGTAGGGACACCCCTGGGCACCCAGTACTTC. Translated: CASSKVGTPLGTQYF.

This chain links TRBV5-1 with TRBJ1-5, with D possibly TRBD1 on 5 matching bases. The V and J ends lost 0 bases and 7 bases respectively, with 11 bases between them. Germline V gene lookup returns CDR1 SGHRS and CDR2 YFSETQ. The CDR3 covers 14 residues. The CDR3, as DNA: TGCGCCAGCAGCTTGGATCCTACAGGCCAGCCCCAGCATTTT. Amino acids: CASSLDPTGQPQHF.

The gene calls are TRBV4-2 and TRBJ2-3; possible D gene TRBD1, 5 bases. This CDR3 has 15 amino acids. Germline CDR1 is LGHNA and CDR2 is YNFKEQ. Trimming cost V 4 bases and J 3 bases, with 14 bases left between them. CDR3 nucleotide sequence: TGTGCCAGCAGCCCCCGACAGAGAGGAACAGATACGCAGTATTTT. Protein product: CASSPRQRGTDTQYF.

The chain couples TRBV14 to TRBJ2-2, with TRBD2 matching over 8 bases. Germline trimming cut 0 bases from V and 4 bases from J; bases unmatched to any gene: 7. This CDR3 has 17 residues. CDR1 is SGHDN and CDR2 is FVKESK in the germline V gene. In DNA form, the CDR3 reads TGTGCCAGCAGCCAAGATTCGAGCGGGAGTCGCACCGGGGAGCTGTTTTTT. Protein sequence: CASSQDSSGSRTGELFF.

The CDR3 is CATGSHTGRGETQYF. The DNA of the CDR3 is TGTGCCACCGGGAGTCATACGGGTCGGGGGGAGACCCAGTACTTC. The chain couples TRBV6-5 to TRBJ2-5; tentative D call: TRBD2 (6 bases). This CDR3 spans 15 amino acids. From germline, CDR1 is MNHEY and CDR2 SVGAGI. The germline V and J ends were trimmed by 10 bases and 5 bases, with 23 bases remaining between them.

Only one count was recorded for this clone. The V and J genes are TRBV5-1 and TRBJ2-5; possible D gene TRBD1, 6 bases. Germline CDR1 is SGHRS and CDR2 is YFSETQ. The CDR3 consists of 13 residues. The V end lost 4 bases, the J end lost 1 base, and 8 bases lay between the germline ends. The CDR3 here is CASSRDIQETQYF. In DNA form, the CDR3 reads TGCGCCAGCAGCCGGGACATCCAAGAGACCCAGTACTTC.

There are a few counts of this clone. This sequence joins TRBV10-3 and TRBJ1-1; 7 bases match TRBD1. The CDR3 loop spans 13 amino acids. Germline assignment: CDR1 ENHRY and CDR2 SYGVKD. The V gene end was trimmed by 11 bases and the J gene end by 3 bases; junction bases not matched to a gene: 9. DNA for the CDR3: TGTGCCTCGACAGGGTACGGGGACACTGAAGCTTTCTTT. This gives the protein CASTGYGDTEAFF.

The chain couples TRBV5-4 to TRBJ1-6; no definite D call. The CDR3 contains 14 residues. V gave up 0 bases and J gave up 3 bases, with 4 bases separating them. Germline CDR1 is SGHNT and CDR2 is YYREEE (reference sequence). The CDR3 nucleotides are TGTGCCAGCAGCTTGGTCGGCTATAATTCACCCCTCCACTTT. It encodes CASSLVGYNSPLHF.

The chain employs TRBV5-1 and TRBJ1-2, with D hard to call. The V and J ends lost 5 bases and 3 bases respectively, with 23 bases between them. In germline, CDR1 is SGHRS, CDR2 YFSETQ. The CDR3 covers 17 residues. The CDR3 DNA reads TGCGCCAGCAGTTATTTGTCGGGGATGAATTCGGACTATGGCTACACCTTC. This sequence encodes CASSYLSGMNSDYGYTF.

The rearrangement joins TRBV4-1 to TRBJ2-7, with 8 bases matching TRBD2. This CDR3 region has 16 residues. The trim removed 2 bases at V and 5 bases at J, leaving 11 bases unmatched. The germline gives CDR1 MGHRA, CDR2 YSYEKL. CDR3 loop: CASSQPNRAGADEQYF. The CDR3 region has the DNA TGCGCCAGCAGCCAACCTAACCGAGCGGGAGCCGACGAGCAGTACTTC.

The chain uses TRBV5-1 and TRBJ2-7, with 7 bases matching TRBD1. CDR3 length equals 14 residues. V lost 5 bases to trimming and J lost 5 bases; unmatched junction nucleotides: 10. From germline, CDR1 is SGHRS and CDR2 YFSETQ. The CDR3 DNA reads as TGCGCCAGCAGGTATGAGGGACAGTTCAACGAGCAGTACTTC. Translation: CASRYEGQFNEQYF. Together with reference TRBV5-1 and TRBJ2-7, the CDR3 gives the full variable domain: KAGVTQTPRYLIKTRGQQVTLSCSPISGHRSVSWYQQTPGQGLQFLFEYFSETQRNKGNFPGRFSGRQFSNSRSEMNVSTLELGDSALYLCASRYEGQFNEQYFGPGTRLTVT.

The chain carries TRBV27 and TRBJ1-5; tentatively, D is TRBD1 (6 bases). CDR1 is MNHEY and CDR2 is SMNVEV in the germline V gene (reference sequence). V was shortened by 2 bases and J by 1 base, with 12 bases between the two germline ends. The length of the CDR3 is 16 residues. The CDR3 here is CASSLRGSRSNQPQHF. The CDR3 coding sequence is TGTGCCAGCAGTTTAAGGGGGTCCAGGAGCAATCAGCCCCAGCATTTT.

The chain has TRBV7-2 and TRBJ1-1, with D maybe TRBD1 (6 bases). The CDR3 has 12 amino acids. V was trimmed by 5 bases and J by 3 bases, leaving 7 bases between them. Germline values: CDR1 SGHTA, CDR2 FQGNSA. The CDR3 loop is CASSPGDTEAFF. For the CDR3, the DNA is TGTGCCAGCAGCCCAGGGGACACTGAAGCTTTCTTT.

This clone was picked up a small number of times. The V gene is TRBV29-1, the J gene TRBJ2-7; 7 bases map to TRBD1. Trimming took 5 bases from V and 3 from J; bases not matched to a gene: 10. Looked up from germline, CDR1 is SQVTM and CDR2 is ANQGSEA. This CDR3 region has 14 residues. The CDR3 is CSVLGDSDFYEQYF. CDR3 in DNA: TGCAGCGTTCTGGGGGACAGCGACTTCTACGAGCAGTACTTC.

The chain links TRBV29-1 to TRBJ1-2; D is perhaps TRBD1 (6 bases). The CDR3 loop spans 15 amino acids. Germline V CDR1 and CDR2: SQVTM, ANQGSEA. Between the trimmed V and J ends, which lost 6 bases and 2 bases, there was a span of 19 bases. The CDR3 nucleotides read TGCAGCGTCAACCTACAGGGAGGGGAGAACTATGGCTACACCTTC. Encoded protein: CSVNLQGGENYGYTF.

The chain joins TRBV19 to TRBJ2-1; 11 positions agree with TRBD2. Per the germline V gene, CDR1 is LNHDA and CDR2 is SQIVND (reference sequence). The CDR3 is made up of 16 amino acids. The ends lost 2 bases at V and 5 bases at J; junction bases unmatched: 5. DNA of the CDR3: TGTGCCAGTAGTATATTGGGGACTAGCGGAAACAATGAGCAGTTCTTC. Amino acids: CASSILGTSGNNEQFF.

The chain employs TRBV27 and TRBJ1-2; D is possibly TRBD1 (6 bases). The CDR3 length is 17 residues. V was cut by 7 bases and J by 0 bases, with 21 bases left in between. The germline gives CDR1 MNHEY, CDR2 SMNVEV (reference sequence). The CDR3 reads CASTPKGTFFTNYGYTF. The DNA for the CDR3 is TGTGCCAGCACGCCAAAGGGGACATTTTTTACTAACTATGGCTACACCTTC.

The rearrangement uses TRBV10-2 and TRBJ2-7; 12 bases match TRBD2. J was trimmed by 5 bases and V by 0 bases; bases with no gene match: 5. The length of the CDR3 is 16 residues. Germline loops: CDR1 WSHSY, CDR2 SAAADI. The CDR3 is CASSESWTSGKDEQYF. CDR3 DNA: TGCGCCAGCAGTGAGTCGTGGACTAGCGGGAAGGACGAGCAGTACTTC.

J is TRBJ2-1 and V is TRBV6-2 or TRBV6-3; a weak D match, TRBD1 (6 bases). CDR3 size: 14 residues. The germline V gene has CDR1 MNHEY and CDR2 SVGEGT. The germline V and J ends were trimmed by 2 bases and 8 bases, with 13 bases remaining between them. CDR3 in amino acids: CASSYGAEGDEQFF. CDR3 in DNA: TGTGCCAGCAGTTACGGGGCCGAGGGGGATGAGCAGTTCTTC.

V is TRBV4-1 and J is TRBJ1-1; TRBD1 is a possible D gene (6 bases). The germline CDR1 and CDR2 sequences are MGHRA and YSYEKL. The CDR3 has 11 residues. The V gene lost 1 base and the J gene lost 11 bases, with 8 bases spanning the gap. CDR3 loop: CASSQGQEAFF. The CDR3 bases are TGCGCCAGCAGCCAAGGACAGGAGGCTTTCTTT.

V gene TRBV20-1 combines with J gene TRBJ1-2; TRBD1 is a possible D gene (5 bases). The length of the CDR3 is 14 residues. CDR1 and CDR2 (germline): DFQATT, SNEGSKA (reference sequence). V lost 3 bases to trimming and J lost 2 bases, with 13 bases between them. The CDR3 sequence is CSASTRQTNYGYTF. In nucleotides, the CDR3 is TGCAGTGCTAGTACCCGACAGACCAACTATGGCTACACCTTC.